Below are 26 T cell receptor beta chains sequenced from a single sample in a study of regulatory T cells in long-lasting Graves disease. Through Arm-PCR of CDR3 regions and iRepertoire HTBI primers, TCR beta libraries were built. TCRdb itself ran the multiplex PCR reads through MiXCR, one entry per CDR3 protein. The data hold about 350,000 distinct CDR3 sequences, with about a sixth observed a single time. Described time point: newly diagnosed GD, antithyroid drugs for less than 3 months. There was RNA extracted from PBMCs, and the TCR library was made from it. The data were also submitted as part of a second study, on T cells in Graves' hyperthyroidism and ophthalmopathy.

The sample was peripheral blood mononuclear cells (PBMCs), taken at new diagnosis, from a patient treated with antithyroid drugs. All receptors derive from a man aged 40-49 years with Graves disease.

The chain uses TRBV11-2 and TRBJ1-5; D perhaps matches TRBD1 (6 bases). There are 14 residues in the CDR3. CDR1 and CDR2 from the germline V gene are SGHAT and FQNNGV. V dropped 5 bases and J dropped 7 bases, with 15 bases sitting between them. The CDR3 nucleotides read TGTGCCAGCAGCCAAAACAGGGTTGGACAGCCCCAGCATTTT. Translating gives CASSQNRVGQPQHF.

A few counts support this clonotype. The chain employs TRBV27 and TRBJ2-3, with 14 bases aligning to TRBD2. Germline-derived CDR1 and CDR2 are MNHEY and SMNVEV (reference sequence). The J segment lost 6 bases and the V segment lost 5 bases, leaving 7 bases of the junction unmatched. CDR3 length equals 16 residues. CDR3 in DNA: TGTGCCAGCAGTACTAGACTAGCGGGGGGGCAGGATACGCAGTATTTT. Protein product: CASSTRLAGGQDTQYF.

In its sample, this clonotype was seen many times. The chain is built from TRBV29-1 and TRBJ2-5, with 14 bases fitting TRBD2. With 6 bases clipped from V and 4 bases from J, the junction kept 4 bases outside the gene matches. The CDR3 is 14 residues long. CDR1 SQVTM and CDR2 ANQGSEA come from the germline V gene. CDR3 amino acids: CSVGTSGGGETQYF. CDR3 coding DNA: TGCAGCGTCGGGACTAGCGGGGGCGGAGAGACCCAGTACTTC.

The V and J genes are TRBV6-1 and TRBJ1-5, with D unclear. The germline gives CDR1 MNHNS, CDR2 SASEGT. The CDR3 is made up of 17 amino acids. V was shortened by 4 bases and J by 0 bases, with 16 bases between the two germline ends. The DNA for the CDR3 is TGTGCCAGCAGTGGTAAGGGCGGCAGGATTAGCAATCAGCCCCAGCATTTT. It yields the protein CASSGKGGRISNQPQHF.

In its sample, this clonotype was seen a few times. The chain uses TRBV28 and TRBJ1-2; 9 bases line up with TRBD1. Germline trimming cut 3 bases from V and 3 bases from J; bases unmatched to any gene: 5. This CDR3 has 15 residues. The germline V gene encodes CDR1 MDHEN and CDR2 SYDVKM. The CDR3 loop reads CASSLGGTGYYGYTF. In nucleotides, the CDR3 is TGTGCCAGCAGTTTGGGCGGGACAGGGTACTATGGCTACACCTTC.

CDR3 loop: CASSHPLAGGLNEQFF. In DNA form, the CDR3 reads TGTGCCAGCAGCCATCCTCTAGCGGGGGGGCTGAATGAGCAGTTCTTC. The chain couples TRBV4-2 to TRBJ2-1; 12 nucleotides agree with TRBD2. The germline CDR1 and CDR2 sequences are LGHNA and YNFKEQ. The CDR3 is made up of 16 amino acids. The J segment lost 7 bases and the V segment lost 3 bases, leaving 7 bases of the junction unmatched.

To note about this clonotype: The junction differs from germline at one of its ends, possibly a read error. V is TRBV3-1 and J is TRBJ2-1; 12 nucleotides line up with TRBD2. Germline assignment: CDR1 LGHDT and CDR2 YNNKEL (reference sequence). The CDR3 sequence is 14 residues long. In nucleotides, the CDR3 is TGTGCCAGCAGCCAAGAACTAGCGGGGGGCGGGGCGGTCTTC. This encodes CASSQELAGGGAVF.

This clonotype was seen more than once but under ten times. The genes are TRBV7-2 and TRBJ2-5, with 9 bases fitting TRBD1. Losses at the gene ends were 5 bases for V and 4 bases for J; bases not matched to a gene: 5. The CDR3 extends over 14 amino acids. CDR1 is SGHTA, CDR2 FQGNSA, per germline. CDR3 loop: CASSQGDRVETQYF. CDR3 DNA sequence: TGTGCCAGCAGCCAAGGGGACAGGGTAGAGACCCAGTACTTC.

This clonotype was picked up a small number of times. The gene calls are TRBV18 and TRBJ2-7; 7 bases map to TRBD2. Germline V gives CDR1 KGHSH, CDR2 LQKENI. J gave up 6 bases and V 3 bases, and 11 bases lay outside the gene matches. The CDR3 runs to 15 residues. CDR3 nucleotides: TGTGCCAGCTCACCTACGACTAGCTTCCCCCTCGAGCAGTACTTC. Its translation: CASSPTTSFPLEQYF.

This clonotype has just a few counts. J is TRBJ1-6 and V is TRBV5-4, with unresolved D. The CDR3 has 16 residues. Germline V gene data show CDR1 as SGHNT and CDR2 as YYREEE (reference sequence). V shed 0 bases and J shed 7 bases, with 14 bases lying between them. The CDR3 DNA sequence: TGTGCCAGCAGCTTGGCCGGTGTAACAGAGAATTCACCCCTCCACTTT. This translates into CASSLAGVTENSPLHF. Variable domain in full (rest from reference TRBV5-4 and TRBJ1-6): ETGVTQSPTHLIKTRGQQVTLRCSSQSGHNTVSWYQQALGQGPQFIFQYYREEENGRGNFPPRFSGLQFPNYSSELNVNALELDDSALYLCASSLAGVTENSPLHFGNGTRLTVT.

This clonotype was seen at least ten times. This CDR3 is CASSQEWQVGINIQYF. Written as DNA, the CDR3 is TGTGCCAGCAGCCAAGAATGGCAGGTGGGGATCAACATTCAGTACTTC. This sequence joins TRBV3-1 and TRBJ2-4; D gene uncertain. Deletions cut 0 bases from V and 7 bases from J, with 16 bases between. This CDR3 comprises 16 residues. Germline values: CDR1 LGHDT, CDR2 YNNKEL (reference sequence).

Concerning this clonotype: One end of the junction fails to match germline, which may point to a read error. The V and J genes are TRBV10-3 and TRBJ1-2, with no clear D. The CDR3 is 12 amino acids. The germline gives CDR1 ENHRY, CDR2 SYGVKD. The CDR3 DNA is TGTGCCACGGCGCCGGATAACTTTGGCTACACCTTC. Translation: CATAPDNFGYTF.

The table lists this clonotype with many counts. The DNA for the CDR3 is TGCAGTGCCAGATGGGGGTTCGAGACCCAGTACTTC. Its protein is CSARWGFETQYF. The V call is TRBV20-1, the J call TRBJ2-5; perhaps D is TRBD1 or TRBD2 (5 bases each). CDR3 length: 12 amino acids. Germline CDR1 DFQATT, CDR2 SNEGSKA (reference sequence). V lost 6 bases and J 5 bases, leaving 13 bases between the germline ends.

This clonotype was recorded many times. A read error may produce the germline difference seen at one junction end. The CDR3 here is CASSLVGTGELFF. As DNA, the CDR3 is TGTGCCAGCAGCTTGGTGGGCACCGGGGAGCTGTTTTTT. The rearrangement links TRBV5-1 to TRBJ2-2; D call uncertain. Germline V gene lookup returns CDR1 SGHRS and CDR2 YFSETQ. There are 13 residues in the CDR3. Full variable domain (rest looked up from reference TRBV5-1 and TRBJ2-2): KAGVTQTPRYLIKTRGQQVTLSCSPISGHRSVSWYQQTPGQGLQFLFEYFSETQRNKGNFPGRFSGRQFSNSRSEMNVSTLELGDSALYLCASSLVGTGELFFGEGSRLTVL.

Many counts were recorded for this clonotype. V and J are TRBV12-3 or TRBV12-4 and TRBJ1-5, with TRBD1 matching over 8 bases. The CDR3 loop spans 15 amino acids. After removal of 6 bases from V and 2 bases from J, the junction contained 6 bases not matched to a gene. CDR3 sequence reads: CASRPGGEGNQPQHF. CDR3 nucleotides: TGTGCCAGCAGGCCAGGGGGCGAGGGCAATCAGCCCCAGCATTTT.

This chain links TRBV7-2 with TRBJ2-1; TRBD1 is a possible D gene (6 bases). Germline assignment: CDR1 SGHTA and CDR2 FQGNSA. The CDR3 loop spans 13 amino acids. V lost 5 bases and J lost 11, with 16 bases in between. The chain's CDR3 is CASSPRYRAQQFF. The CDR3 region has the DNA TGTGCCAGCAGCCCCAGGTACAGGGCCCAGCAGTTCTTC.

This chain uses TRBV6-1 with TRBJ2-1, with 7 bases that match TRBD1. Trimming took 7 bases from V and 2 from J; bases not matched to a gene: 8. The CDR3 covers 15 residues. Per the germline V gene, CDR1 is MNHNS and CDR2 is SASEGT. The CDR3 reads CASNPTGTTYNEQFF. The CDR3, as DNA: TGTGCCAGCAACCCGACAGGGACGACCTACAATGAGCAGTTCTTC.

This clonotype came up a few times. The chain has TRBV3-1 and TRBJ1-6; D is unclear. Deletions cut 1 base from V and 0 bases from J, with 7 bases between. Germline-derived CDR1 and CDR2 are LGHDT and YNNKEL (reference sequence). The CDR3 sequence is 16 residues long. CDR3 nucleotide sequence: TGTGCCAGCAGCCAAGGCCGGATCTCCTATAATTCACCCCTCCACTTT. Translating it yields CASSQGRISYNSPLHF.

In its sample, this clonotype was seen many times. The rearrangement links TRBV5-4 to TRBJ2-3; D possibly uses TRBD1 or TRBD2 (6 bases each). The CDR3 runs to 14 residues. CDR1 and CDR2 (germline): SGHNT, YYREEE (reference sequence). V lost 0 bases and J 3 bases, leaving 8 bases between the germline ends. The CDR3 bases are TGTGCCAGCAGCTTGGGGGGGGCTACAGATACGCAGTATTTT. Translating it yields CASSLGGATDTQYF.

This clonotype appeared a few times. The genes are TRBV6-2 or TRBV6-3 and TRBJ1-1; D gene unclear. Per the germline V gene, CDR1 is MNHEY and CDR2 is SVGEGT. V was pared by 6 bases and J by 2 bases, with 10 bases between. The CDR3 totals 13 residues. The CDR3 here is CASSPFSNTEAFF. Written as DNA, the CDR3 is TGTGCCAGCAGCCCGTTCTCAAACACTGAAGCTTTCTTT.

This clonotype was recorded at least ten times. The rearrangement uses TRBV28 and TRBJ2-1; TRBD2 agrees at 7 bases. V was clipped by 3 bases and J by 4 bases; unmatched bases: 6. Per germline, CDR1 MDHEN and CDR2 SYDVKM. The CDR3 has 15 residues. The DNA for the CDR3 is TGTGCCAGCAGTTTCAGAGGGAGGGGTTACAATGAGCAGTTCTTC. It is translated as CASSFRGRGYNEQFF.

As to this clonotype: With a far larger clone one base away, a read error is the likely cause. The chain combines TRBV28 with TRBJ2-1; D ambiguous. CDR1 is MDHEN, CDR2 SYDVKM, per germline. CDR3 length: 12 residues. The V end lost 5 bases, the J end lost 10 bases, and 12 bases lay between the germline ends. The CDR3 DNA follows: TGTGCCAGCAGTGAAGGGCTACGGGAGCAGTTCTTC. Translation: CASSEGLREQFF.

This clonotype was detected many times. The chain has TRBV18 and TRBJ2-7, with 11 nucleotides matching TRBD1. The CDR3 spans 15 residues. Trimming took 6 bases from V and 0 from J; bases not matched to a gene: 4. Germline CDR1 and CDR2: KGHSH and LQKENI. The CDR3 loop is CASSADRGPSYEQYF. The CDR3 DNA is TGTGCCAGCTCTGCGGACAGGGGGCCCTCCTACGAGCAGTACTTC. Full variable domain (rest looked up from reference TRBV18 and TRBJ2-7): NAGVMQNPRHLVRRRGQEARLRCSPMKGHSHVYWYRQLPEEGLKFMVYLQKENIIDESGMPKERFSAEFPKEGPSILRIQQVVRGDSAAYFCASSADRGPSYEQYFGPGTRLTVT.

The V gene is TRBV25-1, the J gene TRBJ2-5; no reliable D call. This CDR3 region has 14 residues. The germline V and J ends were trimmed by 2 bases and 2 bases, with 9 bases remaining between them. CDR1 is MGHDK and CDR2 is SYGVNS in the germline V gene. This CDR3 is CASSENLGQETQYF. DNA of the CDR3: TGTGCCAGCAGTGAAAATTTGGGGCAAGAGACCCAGTACTTC.

This sequence joins TRBV2 and TRBJ1-2; D is undetermined. V lost 6 bases to trimming and J lost 5 bases, with 16 bases between them. Germline loops: CDR1 SNHLY, CDR2 FYNNEI. The CDR3 extends over 14 amino acids. This chain's CDR3 is CASRATGSIYGYTF. The CDR3, as DNA: TGTGCCAGCAGAGCAACGGGCTCGATATATGGCTACACCTTC.

This clonotype was counted many times. The chain uses TRBV11-1 and TRBJ2-1, with TRBD2 identical over 8 bases. Germline V lookup: CDR1 SGHAT, CDR2 FQDESV (reference sequence). The CDR3 consists of 16 residues. V shed 6 bases, J shed 6 bases, and the junction held 13 bases outside the gene matches. CDR3 sequence reads: CASSDTGTSRTNEQFF. The CDR3 DNA reads as TGTGCCAGCAGTGATACCGGGACTAGTCGGACCAATGAGCAGTTCTTC.